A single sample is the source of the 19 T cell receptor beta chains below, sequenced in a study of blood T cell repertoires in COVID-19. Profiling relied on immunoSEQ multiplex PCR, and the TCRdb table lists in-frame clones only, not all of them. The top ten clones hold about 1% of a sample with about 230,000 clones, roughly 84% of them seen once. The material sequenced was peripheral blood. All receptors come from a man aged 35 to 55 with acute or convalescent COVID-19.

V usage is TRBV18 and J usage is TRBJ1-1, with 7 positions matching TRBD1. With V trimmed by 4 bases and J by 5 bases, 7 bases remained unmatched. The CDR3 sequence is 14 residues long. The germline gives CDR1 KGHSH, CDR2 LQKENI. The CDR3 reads CASSRQGKGTEAFF. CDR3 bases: TGTGCCAGCTCACGACAGGGCAAGGGGACTGAAGCTTTCTTT. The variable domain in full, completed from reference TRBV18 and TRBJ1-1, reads NAGVMQNPRHLVRRRGQEARLRCSPMKGHSHVYWYRQLPEEGLKFMVYLQKENIIDESGMPKERFSAEFPKEGPSILRIQQVVRGDSAAYFCASSRQGKGTEAFFGQGTRLTVV.

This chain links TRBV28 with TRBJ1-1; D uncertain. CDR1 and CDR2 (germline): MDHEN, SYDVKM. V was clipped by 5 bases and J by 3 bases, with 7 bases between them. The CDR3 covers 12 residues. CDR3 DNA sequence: TGTGCCAGCAGTCGGGGTGACACTGAAGCTTTCTTT. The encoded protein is CASSRGDTEAFF.

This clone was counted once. The CDR3 is CASSQVAGAPYNEQFF. DNA for the CDR3: TGTGCCAGCAGCCAAGTTGCGGGGGCACCATACAATGAGCAGTTCTTC. The V and J genes are TRBV4-2 and TRBJ2-1; D is perhaps TRBD2 (7 bases). Germline CDR1 LGHNA, CDR2 YNFKEQ. This CDR3 has 16 amino acids. V was shortened by 1 base and J by 4 bases, with 14 bases between the two germline ends.

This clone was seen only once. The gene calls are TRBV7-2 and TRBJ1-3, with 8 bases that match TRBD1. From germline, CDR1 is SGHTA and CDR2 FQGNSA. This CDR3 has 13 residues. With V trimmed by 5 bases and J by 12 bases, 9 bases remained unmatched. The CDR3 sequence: CASSPRQGTVIYF. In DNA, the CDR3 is TGTGCCAGCAGCCCGAGACAGGGGACCGTCATATATTTT. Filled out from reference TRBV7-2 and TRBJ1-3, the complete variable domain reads GAGVSQSPSNKVTEKGKDVELRCDPISGHTALYWYRQSLGQGLEFLIYFQGNSAPDKSGLPSDRFSAERTGGSVSTLTIQRTQQEDSAVYLCASSPRQGTVIYFGEGSWLTVV.

CDR3 bases: TGTGCCAGCAGTTTATGGGGCGGTCAGTTGGGTACGACTGAAGCTTTCTTT. It codes for CASSLWGGQLGTTEAFF. The chain joins TRBV27 to TRBJ1-1, with TRBD1 as a possible D gene (5 bases). Per germline, CDR1 MNHEY and CDR2 SMNVEV (reference sequence). The V and J ends lost 1 base and 5 bases respectively, with 20 bases between them. This CDR3 spans 17 amino acids.

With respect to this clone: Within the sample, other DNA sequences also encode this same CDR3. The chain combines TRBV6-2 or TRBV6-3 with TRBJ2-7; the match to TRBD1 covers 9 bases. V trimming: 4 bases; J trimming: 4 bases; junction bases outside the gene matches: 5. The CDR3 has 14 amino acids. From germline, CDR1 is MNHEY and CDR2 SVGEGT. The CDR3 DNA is TGTGCCAGCAGTTTGGGACAGGGAGTATACGAGCAGTACTTC. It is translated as CASSLGQGVYEQYF.

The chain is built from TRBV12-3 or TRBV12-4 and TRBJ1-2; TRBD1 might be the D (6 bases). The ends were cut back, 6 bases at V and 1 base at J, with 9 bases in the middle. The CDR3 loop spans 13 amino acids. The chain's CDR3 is CASRQGLNYGYTF. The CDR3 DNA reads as TGTGCCAGCAGACAGGGCCTTAACTATGGCTACACCTTC.

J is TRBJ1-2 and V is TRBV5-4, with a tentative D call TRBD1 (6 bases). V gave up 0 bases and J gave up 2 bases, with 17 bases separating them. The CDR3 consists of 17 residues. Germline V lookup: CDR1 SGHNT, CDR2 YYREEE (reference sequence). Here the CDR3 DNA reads TGTGCCAGCAGCTTGGACAGGGCCCGCCTTACCAACTATGGCTACACCTTC. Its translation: CASSLDRARLTNYGYTF.

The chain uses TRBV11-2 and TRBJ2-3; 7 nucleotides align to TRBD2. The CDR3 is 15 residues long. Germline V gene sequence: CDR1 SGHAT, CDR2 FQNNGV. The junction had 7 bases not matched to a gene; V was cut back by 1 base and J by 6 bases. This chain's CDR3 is CASSLGPPGGDTQYF. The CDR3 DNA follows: TGTGCCAGCAGCTTAGGGCCTCCCGGGGGGGATACGCAGTATTTT.

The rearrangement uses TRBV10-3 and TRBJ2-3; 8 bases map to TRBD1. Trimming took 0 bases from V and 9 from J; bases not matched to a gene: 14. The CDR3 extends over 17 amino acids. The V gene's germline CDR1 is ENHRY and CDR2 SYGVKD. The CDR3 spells CAISESNGQGFSLTQYF. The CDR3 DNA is TGTGCCATCAGTGAGTCGAACGGACAGGGTTTTAGTCTAACGCAGTATTTT.

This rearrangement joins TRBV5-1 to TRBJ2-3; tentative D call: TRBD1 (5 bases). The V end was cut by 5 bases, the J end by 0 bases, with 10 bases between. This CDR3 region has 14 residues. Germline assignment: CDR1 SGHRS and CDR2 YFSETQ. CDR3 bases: TGCGCCAGCAGGAGACAGCTTAGCACAGATACGCAGTATTTT. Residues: CASRRQLSTDTQYF.

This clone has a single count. The CDR3 loop reads CASRPTGGGANVLTF. As DNA, the CDR3 is TGCGCCAGCAGACCCACAGGGGGTGGGGCCAACGTCCTGACTTTC. The chain is built from TRBV5-1 and TRBJ2-6; TRBD1 matches 8 bases. This CDR3 has 15 residues. Germline values: CDR1 SGHRS, CDR2 YFSETQ. V lost 5 bases and J lost 3; bases outside the gene matches: 4.

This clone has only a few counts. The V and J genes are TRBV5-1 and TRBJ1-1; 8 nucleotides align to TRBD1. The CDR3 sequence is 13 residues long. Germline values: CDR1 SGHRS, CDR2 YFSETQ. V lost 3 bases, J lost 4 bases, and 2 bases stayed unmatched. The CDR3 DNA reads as TGCGCCAGCAGCTGGACAGGGACCACTGAAGCTTTCTTT. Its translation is CASSWTGTTEAFF.

The CDR3 region has the DNA TGTGCCAGCAGCGTAGGGGCCTCTCGGCAGCAAAACACCATATATTTT. Amino acids: CASSVGASRQQNTIYF. The V gene is TRBV9, the J gene TRBJ1-3; D not resolved. The CDR3 spans 16 residues. Germline assignment: CDR1 SGDLS and CDR2 YYNGEE. The V end was cut by 0 bases, the J end by 6 bases, with 16 bases between.

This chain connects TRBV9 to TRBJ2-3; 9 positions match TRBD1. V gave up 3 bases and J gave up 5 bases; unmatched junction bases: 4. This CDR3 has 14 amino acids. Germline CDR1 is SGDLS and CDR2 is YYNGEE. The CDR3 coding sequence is TGTGCCAGCAGCGGTCGGGACAGGGTAGATACGCAGTATTTT. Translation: CASSGRDRVDTQYF.

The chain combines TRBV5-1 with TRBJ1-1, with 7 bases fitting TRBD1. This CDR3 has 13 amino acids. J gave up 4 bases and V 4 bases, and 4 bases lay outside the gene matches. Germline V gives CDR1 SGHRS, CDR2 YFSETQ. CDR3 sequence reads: CASSLGQSTEAFF. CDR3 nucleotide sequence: TGCGCCAGCAGCCTGGGACAGAGCACTGAAGCTTTCTTT.

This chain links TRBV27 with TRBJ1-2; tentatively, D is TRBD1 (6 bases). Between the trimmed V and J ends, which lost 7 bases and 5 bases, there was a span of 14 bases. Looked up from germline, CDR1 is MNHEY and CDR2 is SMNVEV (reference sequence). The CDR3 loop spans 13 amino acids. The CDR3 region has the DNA TGTGCCAGCAAAGTAGCAGGGGATTATGGCTACACCTTC. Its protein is CASKVAGDYGYTF.

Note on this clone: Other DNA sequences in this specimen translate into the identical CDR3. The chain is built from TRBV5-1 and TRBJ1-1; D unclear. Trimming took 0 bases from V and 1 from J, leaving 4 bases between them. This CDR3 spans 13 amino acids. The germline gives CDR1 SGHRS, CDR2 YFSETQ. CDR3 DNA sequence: TGCGCCAGCAGCTTGGCGGGGAACACTGAAGCTTTCTTT. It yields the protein CASSLAGNTEAFF.

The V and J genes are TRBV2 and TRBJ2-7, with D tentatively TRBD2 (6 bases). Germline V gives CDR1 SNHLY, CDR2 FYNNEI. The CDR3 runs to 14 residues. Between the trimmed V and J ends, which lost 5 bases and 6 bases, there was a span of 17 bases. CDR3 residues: CASSKARAGLEQYF. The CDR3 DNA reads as TGTGCCAGCAGTAAGGCCCGTGCGGGGCTCGAGCAGTACTTC.